This TCR beta chain stems from a study of human T cells and chemical hapten exposure. In the study overall: Diphenylcyclopropenone, dosed weekly to the scalp, was given to patients throughout the roughly 22-week study. Study-wide results and limits: The number of TCRs over 1 in 1000 frequency stayed unchanged after DPC. The count of PT1 expanded TCRs correlated positively with patch test score.

Noted time point: patch test 1, 2 weeks after DPC sensitization. This sample's treatment: therapeutic diphenylcyclopropenone sensitization with weekly scalp DPC. Blood, whole and unfractionated, served as the source for total RNA extraction. TCRdb re-derived calls from the RACE reads in MiXCR, one entry per CDR3 protein. There are approximately 340,000 distinct CDR3 sequences in the sample; under 9% occur only once, and 8.4% lies in the top ten. Points on this clonotype: As yet, its antigen is unknown.

The clonotype originates from a woman aged 18-30 years with alopecia areata. Some clones in this sample may be carry-over from other donors' samples. Sequenced here: whole blood, sampled in connection with sensitization to the hapten diphenylcyclopropenone (DPC).

The CDR3 sequence is CSARDKVFYEQYF. The CDR3 nucleotides are TGCAGTGCTAGAGATAAGGTTTTCTACGAGCAGTACTTC. V gene TRBV20-1 combines with J gene TRBJ2-7; the D is unclear. Trimming pared 0 bases from V and 3 bases from J, leaving 9 bases between. CDR3 length: 13 residues. CDR1 is DFQATT and CDR2 is SNEGSKA in the germline V gene (reference sequence).